This T cell receptor beta chain was profiled in a study of T cell clones after liver transplantation. Study-level information: Post-transplant blood was tracked for graft-donor-reactive T cell clones identified in a pre-transplant mixed lymphocyte reaction.

Sequencing used immunoSEQ multiplex PCR; TCRdb keeps in-frame clones, though not all of them. The table shows approximately 55,000 clones, with about 70% occurring only once. The V and J ends lost 2 bases and 11 bases, in that order; junction bases with no gene match: 11. CDR1 and CDR2 from the germline V gene are MNHNY and SVGAGI (reference sequence). The CDR3 is 14 amino acids. Sequences were derived from CD4+ T cells from blood, sampled before liver transplant. J is TRBJ1-1 and V is TRBV6-6, with 7 nucleotides matching TRBD1. The clonotype originates from a human donor who received a liver transplant. This chain's CDR3 is CASSYAPTGKTAFF. The DNA for the CDR3 is TGTGCCAGCAGTTACGCCCCGACAGGGAAGACGGCTTTCTTT.